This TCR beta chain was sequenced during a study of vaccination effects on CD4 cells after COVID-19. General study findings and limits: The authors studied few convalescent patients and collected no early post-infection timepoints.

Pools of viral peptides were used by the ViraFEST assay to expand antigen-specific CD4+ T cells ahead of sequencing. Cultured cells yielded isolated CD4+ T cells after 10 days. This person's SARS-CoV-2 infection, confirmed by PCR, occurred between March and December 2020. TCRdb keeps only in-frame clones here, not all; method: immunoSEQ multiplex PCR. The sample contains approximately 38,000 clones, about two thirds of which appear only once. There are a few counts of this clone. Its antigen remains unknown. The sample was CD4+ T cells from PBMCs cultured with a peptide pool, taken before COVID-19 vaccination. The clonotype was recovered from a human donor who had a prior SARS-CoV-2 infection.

Here the CDR3 DNA reads TGTGCCAGCAGCCAAGGGCCCCTCTACGAGCAGTACTTC. It translates to CASSQGPLYEQYF. The rearrangement joins TRBV3-1 (or the pseudogene TRBV3-2) to TRBJ2-7; D is unresolved. Germline loops: CDR1 LGHDT, CDR2 YNNKEL (reference sequence). This CDR3 comprises 13 residues. Trimming removed 1 base from V and 3 bases from J, with 7 bases in between.